Listed below are T cell receptor beta chains from one sample, sequenced in a study of post-analysis software for immune sequencing data. TCRdb independently ran MiXCR on the PCR reads; one entry per CDR3 protein. The sample carries approximately 630,000 distinct CDR3 sequences, approximately 60% recorded once. Sequenced sample: blood. These TCRs come from a girl aged 2 to 10 with multiple sclerosis. Each CDR3 is given without its conserved first and last residue. Clone size is stated in some rows and not others, as once, few, many or a class when expanded.

v_gene	abundance	j_gene	CDR3aa
TRBV20-1	NA	TRBJ2-1	RASGGANEQF
TRBV3-1	NA	TRBJ2-7	ASSQRSSSYEQY
TRBV20-1	NA	TRBJ2-1	SGETGVYNEQF
TRBV12-5	NA	TRBJ1-5	ASGLSPGISNQPRH
TRBV4-3	NA	TRBJ1-1	ASSQEVLGSLTNTEAF
TRBV20-1	NA	TRBJ2-1	SARSGEQF
TRBV7-8	NA	NA	ASSRTSGAYNEQY
TRBV28	NA	TRBJ1-2	ASSGDGLYGYT
TRBV14	NA	TRBJ2-7	ASSLGTADTSYEQY
TRBV9	NA	TRBJ2-7	ASSVGLAVDNEQY
TRBV4-3	NA	TRBJ2-3	ASSQGGTGTQY
TRBV6-1	NA	TRBJ2-1	ASSVPTSGSKNEQF
TRBV20-1	NA	TRBJ2-3	SARLQGGGTDTQY
TRBV11-2	NA	TRBJ2-1	ASSYRLVSYNEQF
TRBV20-1	NA	TRBJ2-1	SASSGGLRLYNEQF
TRBV13	NA	TRBJ2-7	ASSTRTASYEQY
TRBV6-2/TRBV6-3	NA	TRBJ2-4	ASTDGGSAKNIQY
TRBV29-1	few	TRBJ2-1	SGVARGKSGIYNEQF
TRBV3-1	NA	TRBJ1-5	ASSQEVPGKYDNQPQH
TRBV9	few	NA	ASTEPGTGTEQY
TRBV7-4	once	TRBJ2-1	ASSLGLAGLYNEQF
TRBV20-1	few	TRBJ1-1	SARKNLNTEAF
TRBV15	few	TRBJ2-7	ATSRDLAESSYEQY
TRBV5-1	NA	TRBJ1-2	ASRPRGQGQSGYT
TRBV30	NA	TRBJ2-1	AWSVLREQF